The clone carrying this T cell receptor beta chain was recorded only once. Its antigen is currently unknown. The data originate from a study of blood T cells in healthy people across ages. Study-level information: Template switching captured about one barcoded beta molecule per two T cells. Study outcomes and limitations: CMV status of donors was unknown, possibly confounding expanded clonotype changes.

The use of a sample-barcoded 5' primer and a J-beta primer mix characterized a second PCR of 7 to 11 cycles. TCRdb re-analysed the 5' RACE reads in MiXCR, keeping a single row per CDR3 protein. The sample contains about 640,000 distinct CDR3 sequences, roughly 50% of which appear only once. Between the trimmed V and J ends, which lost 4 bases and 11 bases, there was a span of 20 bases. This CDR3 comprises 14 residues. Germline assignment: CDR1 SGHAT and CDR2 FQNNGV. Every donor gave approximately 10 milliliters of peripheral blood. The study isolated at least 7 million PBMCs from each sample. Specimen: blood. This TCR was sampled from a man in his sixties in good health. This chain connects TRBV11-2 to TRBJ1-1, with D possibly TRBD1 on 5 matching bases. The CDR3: CASSWGDGPGEAFF. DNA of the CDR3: TGTGCCAGCAGCTGGGGCGACGGTCCCGGTGAGGCTTTCTTT.